This T cell receptor (beta chain) was obtained from a study of tumor-infiltrating lymphocytes in primary liver carcinoma. This clonotype showed up just once. The antigen remains unidentified. One end of the junction is discordant with germline, which a read error may explain. cDNA specific to TCR beta was made from 450 to 500 ng of total RNA, with a constant-region primer employed for priming. Three nested multiplex PCR rounds, a slightly modified ARM-PCR method, built the TCR beta libraries. TCRdb passed the multiplex PCR reads through MiXCR, listing each CDR3 protein once. The profile shows approximately 73,000 distinct CDR3 sequences, over 60% of them singletons. Whole-study results and caveats: Top clones occupying all five tumor regions numbered only about 8-25%.

Each 20-30 mg portion of unsorted bulk tissue served as the source for co-extraction of RNA and DNA. Sequenced input: liver tumor tissue from sampling region 4. Noted subset: tumor region T4, right-lateral pole. This TCR derives from a man aged 40-49 years with primary liver carcinoma and hepatitis B virus infection.

The CDR3, as DNA: TGTGTCTGCAGTTACGACGGTAACTATGACTACACCTTC. Its protein is CVCSYDGNYDYTF. J is TRBJ1-2 and V is TRBV6-2 or TRBV6-3; D call uncertain. This CDR3 region has 13 residues. Germline CDR1 MNHEY, CDR2 SVGEGT.